This T cell receptor (beta chain) appears in the sequencing data of a study of T cells in Graves' hyperthyroidism and ophthalmopathy. Amplification of TCR beta CDR3 regions was performed using RNA transcripts as template. Initially, a first-round RT-PCR of the TCR CDR3 employed the HTBI primer set. TCRdb re-derived calls from the multiplex PCR reads in MiXCR, one entry per CDR3 protein. The repertoire holds approximately 380,000 distinct CDR3 sequences, with about a fifth as singletons. This clonotype was counted at least ten times. Trimming shortened V by 3 bases and J by 3 bases, and 17 bases separated the two germline ends. Germline V gene lookup returns CDR1 DFQATT and CDR2 SNEGSKA (reference sequence). The CDR3 loop spans 15 amino acids.

Input material: blood. J is TRBJ1-1 and V is TRBV20-1; D possibly corresponds to TRBD1 (6 bases). The TCR comes from a man between 18 and 35 years old with Graves' ophthalmopathy. The CDR3 here is CSASPPLRGYTEAFF. The CDR3 bases are TGCAGTGCTAGCCCCCCACTAAGGGGGTACACTGAAGCTTTCTTT.